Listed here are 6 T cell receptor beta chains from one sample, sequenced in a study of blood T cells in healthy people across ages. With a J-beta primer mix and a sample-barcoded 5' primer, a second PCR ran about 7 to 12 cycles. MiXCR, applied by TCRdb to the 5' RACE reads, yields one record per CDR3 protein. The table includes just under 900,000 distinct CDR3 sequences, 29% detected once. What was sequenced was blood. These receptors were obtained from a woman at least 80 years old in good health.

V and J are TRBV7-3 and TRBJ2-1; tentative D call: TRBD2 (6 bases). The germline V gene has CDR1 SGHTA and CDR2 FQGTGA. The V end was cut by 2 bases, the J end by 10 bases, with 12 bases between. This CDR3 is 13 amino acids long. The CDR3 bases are TGTGCCAGCAGCTTATTGGCCAGCGGGGAGCAGTTCTTC. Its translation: CASSLLASGEQFF.

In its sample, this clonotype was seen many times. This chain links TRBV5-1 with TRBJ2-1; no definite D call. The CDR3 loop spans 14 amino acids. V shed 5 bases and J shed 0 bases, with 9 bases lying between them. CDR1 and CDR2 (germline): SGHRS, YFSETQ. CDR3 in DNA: TGCGCCAGCAGGACGGCCAGCTCCTACAATGAGCAGTTCTTC. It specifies CASRTASSYNEQFF.

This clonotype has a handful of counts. CDR3 in amino acids: CASSWTRAGGYTDTQYF. CDR3 DNA sequence: TGTGCCAGCAGCTGGACACGGGCGGGGGGGTACACAGATACGCAGTATTTT. The V call is TRBV13, the J call TRBJ2-3; 9 nucleotides line up with TRBD2. Germline V gene lookup returns CDR1 PRHDT and CDR2 FYEKMQ (reference sequence). V dropped 4 bases and J dropped 2; count of bases not matched to a gene: 10. This CDR3 is built from 17 residues.

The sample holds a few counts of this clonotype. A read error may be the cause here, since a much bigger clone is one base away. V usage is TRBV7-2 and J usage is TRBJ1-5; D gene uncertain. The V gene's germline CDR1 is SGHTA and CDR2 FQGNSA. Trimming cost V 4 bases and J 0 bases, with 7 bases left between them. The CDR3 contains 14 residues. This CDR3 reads CASSWADSNQPQHF. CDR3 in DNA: TGTGCCAGCAGCTGGGCGGATAGCAATCAGCCCCAGCATTTT.

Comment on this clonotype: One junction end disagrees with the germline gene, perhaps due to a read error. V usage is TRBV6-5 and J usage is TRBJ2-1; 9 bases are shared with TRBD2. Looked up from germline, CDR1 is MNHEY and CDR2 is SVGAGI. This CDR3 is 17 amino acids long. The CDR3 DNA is TGTGTCAGCAGTTACGGGCGGGGGGGCGGTGGGCTAGAGACCCAGTTCTTC. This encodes CVSSYGRGGGGLETQFF.

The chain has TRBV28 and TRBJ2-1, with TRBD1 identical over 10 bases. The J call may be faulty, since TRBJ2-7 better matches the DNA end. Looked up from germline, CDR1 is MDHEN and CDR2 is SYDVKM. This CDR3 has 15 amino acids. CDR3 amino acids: CASRPGTGAYNEQYF. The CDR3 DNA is TGTGCCAGCAGGCCCGGGACAGGGGCTTACAATGAGCAGTACTTC.